The 32 T cell receptor beta chains below come from one sample, sequenced in a study of cytomegalovirus exposure and HLA in healthy donors. Primers for the PCR totalled 60 Vbeta and 13 Jbeta. Method: immunoSEQ multiplex PCR; TCRdb's copy keeps in-frame clones and lacks some. The sample consists of around 120,000 clones, about 76% of them appearing once. The sample comprised PBMCs. These receptors came from a woman aged 25 to 39 in good health and CMV-seronegative.

Only a few counts were recorded for this clone. CDR3 bases: TGTGCCAGCAGTGGTGAGCGGGACAATGAGCAGTTCTTC. Its translation is CASSGERDNEQFF. V is TRBV28 and J is TRBJ2-1, with a weak D call TRBD2 (6 bases). V lost 5 bases, J lost 5 bases, and 10 bases lay in between. The CDR3 has 13 amino acids. Germline V gene data show CDR1 as MDHEN and CDR2 as SYDVKM.

This clone was seen once. The chain links TRBV4-1 to TRBJ2-2; D ambiguous. Trimming left V 2 bases short and J 1 base short, with 5 bases between. The CDR3 has 14 residues. The germline gives CDR1 MGHRA, CDR2 YSYEKL. CDR3 region: CASSQLGNTGELFF. The CDR3 coding sequence is TGCGCCAGCAGCCAACTAGGGAACACCGGGGAGCTGTTTTTT.

This CDR3 is CASSPSTGYEQYF. The CDR3 bases are TGCGCCAGCAGCCCTTCGACAGGATACGAGCAGTACTTC. V is TRBV5-1 and J is TRBJ2-7; the D gene is possibly TRBD1 (6 bases). Germline loops: CDR1 SGHRS, CDR2 YFSETQ. The V end lost 4 bases, the J end lost 4 bases, and 12 bases lay between the germline ends. This CDR3 spans 13 amino acids. The complete variable domain, with remaining parts taken from reference TRBV5-1 and TRBJ2-7, reads KAGVTQTPRYLIKTRGQQVTLSCSPISGHRSVSWYQQTPGQGLQFLFEYFSETQRNKGNFPGRFSGRQFSNSRSEMNVSTLELGDSALYLCASSPSTGYEQYFGPGTRLTVT.

The V and J genes are TRBV30 and TRBJ2-7; a weak D match, TRBD1 (6 bases). This CDR3 is built from 12 residues. Trimming took 6 bases from V and 3 from J, leaving 12 bases between them. Germline V gene sequence: CDR1 GTSNPN, CDR2 SVGIG (reference sequence). CDR3 DNA: TGTGCCTGCAACCAACAGGGCTACGAGCAGTACTTC. It translates to CACNQQGYEQYF. The variable domain in full, with the rest retrieved from reference TRBV30 and TRBJ2-7, is SQTIHQWPATLVQPVGSPLSLECTVEGTSNPNLYWYRQAAGRGLQLLFYSVGIGQISSEVPQNLSASRPQDRQFILSSKKLLLSDSGFYLCACNQQGYEQYFGPGTRLTVT.

The rearrangement links TRBV7-9 to TRBJ2-1; a weak D match, TRBD2 (6 bases). Per the germline V gene, CDR1 is SEHNR and CDR2 is FQNEAQ (reference sequence). This CDR3 is 17 amino acids long. V dropped 4 bases and J dropped 0 bases, with 16 bases sitting between them. The CDR3 loop reads CASSSQLGAGSYNEQFF. CDR3 DNA: TGTGCCAGCAGCTCGCAGTTGGGAGCGGGCTCCTACAATGAGCAGTTCTTC.

The table lists this clone with many counts. The V call is TRBV13, the J call TRBJ1-1; 9 bases fit TRBD1. This CDR3 spans 14 amino acids. J gave up 6 bases and V 4 bases, and 6 bases lay outside the gene matches. Germline V gene lookup returns CDR1 PRHDT and CDR2 FYEKMQ (reference sequence). The CDR3 sequence: CASSSDRGKAEAFF. The DNA for the CDR3 is TGTGCCAGCAGCTCGGACAGGGGTAAGGCTGAAGCTTTCTTT.

This chain uses TRBV4-2 with TRBJ2-7; 7 nucleotides line up with TRBD2. The germline gives CDR1 LGHNA, CDR2 YNFKEQ. The trim removed 0 bases at V and 6 bases at J, leaving 11 bases unmatched. The CDR3 is made up of 16 amino acids. This CDR3 is CASSQEIAGGESEQYF. CDR3 DNA: TGTGCCAGCAGCCAAGAAATAGCGGGTGGAGAATCCGAGCAGTACTTC.

The chain combines TRBV28 with TRBJ2-7, with D unclear. V was pared by 3 bases and J by 2 bases, with 8 bases between. There are 13 residues in the CDR3. Germline V gene lookup returns CDR1 MDHEN and CDR2 SYDVKM. The CDR3 bases are TGTGCCAGCAGTTTTGGGCCCGCCTACGAGCAGTACTTC. As protein: CASSFGPAYEQYF.

As DNA, the CDR3 is TGTGCCAGCAGCCCCTTCGGGTGGGAGGGCCCCTACAATGAGCAGTTCTTC. The encoded protein is CASSPFGWEGPYNEQFF. V usage is TRBV9 and J usage is TRBJ2-1; TRBD2 matches 7 bases. The germline gives CDR1 SGDLS, CDR2 YYNGEE. The CDR3 contains 17 residues. The V and J ends lost 4 bases and 2 bases, in that order; junction bases with no gene match: 12. Combining the CDR3 with reference TRBV9 and TRBJ2-1 gives the whole variable domain DSGVTQTPKHLITATGQRVTLRCSPRSGDLSVYWYQQSLDQGLQFLIQYYNGEERAKGNILERFSAQQFPDLHSELNLSSLELGDSALYFCASSPFGWEGPYNEQFFGPGTRLTVL.

The chain has TRBV19 and TRBJ1-5, with 9 bases that match TRBD1. The CDR3 length is 14 residues. J gave up 4 bases and V 3 bases, and 1 base lay outside the gene matches. Germline lookup yields CDR1 LNHDA and CDR2 SQIVND (reference sequence). CDR3 protein: CASSMGQGNQPQHF. CDR3 coding DNA: TGTGCCAGTAGTATGGGACAGGGTAATCAGCCCCAGCATTTT.

The chain combines TRBV11-2 with TRBJ2-5; D remains ambiguous. Deletions cut 3 bases from V and 1 base from J, with 9 bases between. The CDR3 totals 14 residues. Germline V gene sequence: CDR1 SGHAT, CDR2 FQNNGV. CDR3 region: CASSFRILQETQYF. DNA for the CDR3: TGTGCCAGCAGCTTCAGGATACTCCAAGAGACCCAGTACTTC.

This rearrangement joins TRBV10-2 to TRBJ2-2; perhaps TRBD1 as D (6 bases). V was shortened by 5 bases and J by 0 bases, with 13 bases between the two germline ends. This CDR3 has 16 residues. The germline V gene encodes CDR1 WSHSY and CDR2 SAAADI. DNA for the CDR3: TGCGCCAGCAGTCACCTCACAGGGCCGAACACCGGGGAGCTGTTTTTT. Translation gives CASSHLTGPNTGELFF.

This rearrangement joins TRBV7-9 to TRBJ2-5; D is possibly TRBD2 (6 bases). V was shortened by 5 bases and J by 3 bases, with 10 bases between the two germline ends. Germline V CDR1 and CDR2: SEHNR, FQNEAQ (reference sequence). The CDR3 runs 13 residues. DNA of the CDR3: TGTGCCAGCAGCGGGGGAGGAGAAGAGACCCAGTACTTC. Protein sequence: CASSGGGEETQYF. The full variable domain, with the rest looked up from reference TRBV7-9 and TRBJ2-5, is DTGVSQNPRHKITKRGQNVTFRCDPISEHNRLYWYRQTLGQGPEFLTYFQNEAQLEKSRLLSDRFSAERPKGSFSTLEIQRTEQGDSAMYLCASSGGGEETQYFGPGTRLLVL.

The chain has TRBV11-2 and TRBJ1-1; perhaps TRBD1 as D (5 bases). Germline V gene lookup returns CDR1 SGHAT and CDR2 FQNNGV. Trimming pared 3 bases from V and 5 bases from J, leaving 13 bases between. This CDR3 is built from 14 residues. CDR3 loop: CASSLGRVGTEAFF. CDR3 bases: TGTGCCAGCAGCTTGGGCAGGGTTGGGACTGAAGCTTTCTTT.

The J gene is TRBJ2-5, the V gene TRBV5-1; D is ambiguous. The germline V and J ends were trimmed by 0 bases and 5 bases, with 11 bases remaining between them. Germline assignment: CDR1 SGHRS and CDR2 YFSETQ. This CDR3 has 14 residues. The CDR3 loop reads CASSLAAPQETQYF. CDR3 bases: TGCGCCAGCAGCTTGGCCGCTCCCCAGGAGACCCAGTACTTC.

This chain uses TRBV7-2 with TRBJ2-7, with TRBD1 matching over 7 bases. V lost 5 bases to trimming and J lost 5 bases; unmatched junction nucleotides: 3. The CDR3 is 12 residues long. Germline V CDR1 and CDR2: SGHTA, FQGNSA. The CDR3 DNA sequence: TGTGCCAGCAGCGGGACAGTCCACGAGCAGTACTTC. Translation gives CASSGTVHEQYF.

V is TRBV18 and J is TRBJ2-3; D perhaps matches TRBD1 (5 bases). V was clipped by 4 bases and J by 2 bases, with 7 bases between them. The CDR3 loop spans 13 amino acids. CDR1 is KGHSH and CDR2 is LQKENI in the germline V gene. The CDR3 coding sequence is TGTGCCAGCTCACAGACAGCCACAGATACGCAGTATTTT. Translating gives CASSQTATDTQYF.

V is TRBV6-5 and J is TRBJ1-4, with D perhaps TRBD1 (6 bases). Per the germline V gene, CDR1 is MNHEY and CDR2 is SVGAGI. The V end lost 8 bases, the J end lost 9 bases, and 13 bases lay between the germline ends. The length of the CDR3 is 12 residues. CDR3 loop: CASVHRVKKLFF. The CDR3 nucleotides read TGTGCCAGCGTTCACAGGGTGAAAAAACTGTTTTTT.

V gene TRBV6-5 combines with J gene TRBJ2-5, with D perhaps TRBD2 (6 bases). Germline CDR1 reads MNHEY; CDR2 reads SVGAGI. This CDR3 contains 13 residues. The V end was cut by 2 bases, the J end by 5 bases, with 9 bases between. CDR3 in DNA: TGTGCCAGCAGTTACCGGGGAGGCGAGACCCAGTACTTC. The encoded protein is CASSYRGGETQYF.

V usage is TRBV5-4 and J usage is TRBJ2-3, with 8 bases aligning to TRBD1. V was pared by 4 bases and J by 2 bases, with 3 bases of the junction left unmatched. Germline V gene lookup returns CDR1 SGHNT and CDR2 YYREEE (reference sequence). The CDR3 spans 14 residues. The CDR3 loop is CASSVQGATDTQYF. CDR3 nucleotide sequence: TGTGCCAGCAGCGTCCAGGGGGCCACAGATACGCAGTATTTT. The variable domain in full, with the rest retrieved from reference TRBV5-4 and TRBJ2-3, is ETGVTQSPTHLIKTRGQQVTLRCSSQSGHNTVSWYQQALGQGPQFIFQYYREEENGRGNFPPRFSGLQFPNYSSELNVNALELDDSALYLCASSVQGATDTQYFGPGTRLTVL.

The chain carries TRBV10-2 and TRBJ2-3; TRBD2 aligns across 10 bases. The CDR3 has 16 residues. Germline V gene sequence: CDR1 WSHSY, CDR2 SAAADI. Losses at the gene ends were 0 bases for V and 4 bases for J; bases not matched to a gene: 4. The CDR3 sequence is CASSESGLAGADTQYF. CDR3 coding DNA: TGCGCCAGCAGTGAGTCGGGGCTAGCGGGAGCAGATACGCAGTATTTT.

This clone came up once. Germline is not matched at one junction end, which may reflect a read error. The CDR3 DNA is TGTGCCAGCAGCCAAGCAATGGGCCAACCAGGGGACTTC. This translates into CASSQAMGQPGDF. This sequence joins TRBV14 and TRBJ2-7; a weak D match, TRBD1 (6 bases). The CDR3 has 13 amino acids. CDR1 is SGHDN and CDR2 is FVKESK in the germline V gene.

The gene calls are TRBV9 and TRBJ2-7; D call uncertain. The CDR3 spans 14 residues. The germline CDR1 and CDR2 sequences are SGDLS and YYNGEE. The V and J ends lost 0 bases and 1 base respectively, with 8 bases between them. The CDR3 coding sequence is TGTGCCAGCAGCGTAGTCGCGGAGTCCTACGAGCAGTACTTC. Translation: CASSVVAESYEQYF.

This clone has a handful of counts. The chain has TRBV6-1 and TRBJ1-5, with D possibly matching TRBD1 (6 bases). Germline loops: CDR1 MNHNS, CDR2 SASEGT. V gave up 4 bases and J gave up 1 base, with 11 bases separating them. The CDR3 consists of 15 residues. In DNA, the CDR3 is TGTGCCAGCAGTGTACAGGGTCTGAGCAATCAGCCCCAGCATTTT. Translating gives CASSVQGLSNQPQHF.

In regard to this clone: At one boundary the junction diverges from the germline segment, which might be a read error. J is TRBJ2-4 and V is TRBV6-5; 10 nucleotides align to TRBD1. The CDR3 has 15 amino acids. Germline loops: CDR1 MNHEY, CDR2 SVGAGI. Here the CDR3 reads CAGSSGQGAKNIQYF. The CDR3 nucleotides read TGTGCCGGCAGTTCGGGACAGGGGGCCAAAAACATTCAGTACTTC.

V usage is TRBV10-1 and J usage is TRBJ2-1, with TRBD2 identical over 7 bases. Trimming took 7 bases from V and 2 from J; bases not matched to a gene: 2. Germline V gives CDR1 WNHNN, CDR2 SYGVQD (reference sequence). The CDR3 is 13 residues long. The CDR3 coding sequence is TGCGCCAGCACCGGGGGGACCTACAATGAGCAGTTCTTC. This encodes CASTGGTYNEQFF.

This rearrangement joins TRBV7-9 to TRBJ2-7, with 11 nucleotides matching TRBD1. Trimming cost V 0 bases and J 6 bases; bases outside gene matches: 1. This CDR3 contains 14 residues. Per the germline V gene, CDR1 is SEHNR and CDR2 is FQNEAQ (reference sequence). DNA of the CDR3: TGTGCCAGCAGCTTAGCCGGACAGGGGGCCGAGCAGTACTTC. Translated: CASSLAGQGAEQYF.

This clone was counted a single time. The chain has TRBV4-3 and TRBJ2-7; D is possibly TRBD2 (6 bases). V gave up 0 bases and J gave up 3 bases, with 15 bases separating them. CDR3 size: 16 residues. Per the germline V gene, CDR1 is LGHNA and CDR2 is YSLEER. The CDR3: CASSQDIGGIRYEQYF. The CDR3 DNA reads as TGCGCCAGCAGCCAAGATATAGGCGGGATTCGCTACGAGCAGTACTTC.

The J gene is TRBJ2-3, the V gene TRBV28, with D perhaps TRBD2 (5 bases). The CDR3 totals 17 residues. V gave up 3 bases and J gave up 4 bases, with 20 bases separating them. Germline CDR1 MDHEN, CDR2 SYDVKM. In DNA form, the CDR3 reads TGTGCCAGCAGTTTCCCCCAGAAGGGAGTCGTAGCAGATACGCAGTATTTT. Protein sequence: CASSFPQKGVVADTQYF.

V gene TRBV5-6 combines with J gene TRBJ1-5; 10 bases align to TRBD1. CDR3 length equals 18 residues. The germline V gene encodes CDR1 SGHDT and CDR2 YYEEEE. The junction had 9 bases not matched to a gene; V was cut back by 3 bases and J by 0 bases. CDR3 DNA: TGTGCCAGCAGCTCGACAGGGGGCCGGGGGAATAGCAATCAGCCCCAGCATTTT. Translation: CASSSTGGRGNSNQPQHF.

The chain links TRBV9 to TRBJ1-1; tentative D call: TRBD1 (6 bases). V was pared by 0 bases and J by 5 bases, with 20 bases between. The germline CDR1 and CDR2 sequences are SGDLS and YYNGEE. This CDR3 is built from 17 residues. The DNA for the CDR3 is TGTGCCAGCAGCGTAGGGGTCGGGGGGGCAGGACCGACTGAAGCTTTCTTT. Translation gives CASSVGVGGAGPTEAFF.

The genes are TRBV7-2 and TRBJ1-2; D unresolved. Trimming pared 1 base from V and 7 bases from J, leaving 7 bases between. CDR3 size: 12 residues. CDR1 SGHTA and CDR2 FQGNSA come from the germline V gene. CDR3 protein: CASSLGGFGYTF. In DNA, the CDR3 is TGTGCCAGCAGCTTAGGAGGGTTTGGCTACACCTTC.